What follows are 20 T cell receptor beta chains derived from one specimen sequenced in a study of cytomegalovirus exposure and HLA in healthy donors. Primers included in the PCR were 60 Vbeta and 13 Jbeta primers. Libraries were prepared by immunoSEQ multiplex PCR; TCRdb keeps only in-frame clonotypes and omits some of them. The sample has roughly 190,000 clones; 75% to 85% are singletons. The sequenced sample was PBMCs. Receptors were obtained from a woman in her 30s in good health and CMV-seropositive.

The chain recombines TRBV7-3 with TRBJ2-3, with TRBD2 matching over 8 bases. The CDR3 totals 16 residues. Per germline, CDR1 SGHTA and CDR2 FQGTGA. Trimming removed 2 bases from V and 1 base from J; junction bases left unmatched: 5. The CDR3 spells CASSLLRGGGTDTQYF. The CDR3, as DNA: TGTGCCAGCAGCTTATTACGGGGGGGCGGCACAGATACGCAGTATTTT. Supplemented by reference TRBV7-3 and TRBJ2-3, the full variable domain reads GAGVSQTPSNKVTEKGKYVELRCDPISGHTALYWYRQSLGQGPEFLIYFQGTGAADDSGLPNDRFFAVRPEGSVSTLKIQRTERGDSAVYLCASSLLRGGGTDTQYFGPGTRLTVL.

This rearrangement joins TRBV5-6 to TRBJ1-2; the D is unclear. Trimming cost V 1 base and J 8 bases, with 12 bases left between them. CDR1 and CDR2 (germline): SGHDT, YYEEEE. CDR3 length equals 13 residues. Here the CDR3 DNA reads TGTGCCAGCAGCTTGATAGGAGTGCGAGGCTACACCTTC. Amino acid sequence: CASSLIGVRGYTF.

In its sample, this clone was seen a few times. The V gene is TRBV6-5, the J gene TRBJ2-2, with no clear D. CDR1 and CDR2 from the germline V gene are MNHEY and SVGAGI. The CDR3 length is 14 residues. The ends were cut back, 5 bases at V and 1 base at J, with 8 bases in the middle. CDR3 sequence reads: CASSELGNTGELFF. For the CDR3, the DNA is TGTGCCAGCAGTGAACTTGGGAACACCGGGGAGCTGTTTTTT.

The chain is built from TRBV14 and TRBJ2-2; the match to TRBD2 covers 8 bases. The CDR3 loop spans 13 amino acids. Germline V gene lookup returns CDR1 SGHDN and CDR2 FVKESK. The V gene end was trimmed by 5 bases and the J gene end by 4 bases; junction bases not matched to a gene: 0. This chain's CDR3 is CASSGTSTGELFF. The CDR3 DNA sequence: TGTGCCAGCAGCGGGACTAGCACCGGGGAGCTGTTTTTT.

The chain carries TRBV2 and TRBJ1-4, with 8 bases identical to TRBD1. The CDR3 is 14 amino acids. Germline CDR1 and CDR2: SNHLY and FYNNEI. V lost 6 bases, J lost 3 bases, and 3 bases stayed unmatched. The CDR3 DNA follows: TGTGCCAGCAGCGGGACAGGTGCTAATGAAAAACTGTTTTTT. This sequence encodes CASSGTGANEKLFF. The entire variable domain, with the rest obtained from reference TRBV2 and TRBJ1-4, is as follows: EPEVTQTPSHQVTQMGQEVILRCVPISNHLYFYWYRQILGQKVEFLVSFYNNEISEKSEIFDDQFSVERPDGSNFTLKIRSTKLEDSAMYFCASSGTGANEKLFFGSGTQLSVL.

The chain has TRBV27 and TRBJ2-7; a weak D match, TRBD2 (7 bases). The CDR3 has 13 amino acids. Germline V CDR1 and CDR2: MNHEY, SMNVEV (reference sequence). V dropped 5 bases and J dropped 6 bases, with 14 bases sitting between them. In nucleotides, the CDR3 is TGTGCCAGCAGTACATGGGGGGGCCGCGAGCAGTACTTC. Protein product: CASSTWGGREQYF.

V and J are TRBV4-1 and TRBJ2-1; 15 bases agree with TRBD2. This CDR3 is 16 amino acids long. Germline CDR1 is MGHRA and CDR2 is YSYEKL. V dropped 4 bases and J dropped 7; count of bases not matched to a gene: 5. DNA for the CDR3: TGCGCCAGCAGCCCCGGACTAGCGGGGGGGCCGAATGAGCAGTTCTTC. This encodes CASSPGLAGGPNEQFF.

The V and J genes are TRBV29-1 and TRBJ2-1, with D unclear. CDR1 SQVTM and CDR2 ANQGSEA come from the germline V gene. The V and J ends lost 4 bases and 5 bases respectively, with 15 bases between them. The CDR3 is 14 residues long. CDR3 protein: CSVVGSLGDNEQFF. For the CDR3, the DNA is TGCAGCGTTGTAGGTAGTCTAGGTGACAATGAGCAGTTCTTC.

The genes are TRBV6-5 and TRBJ2-1, with D possibly matching TRBD2 (5 bases). The CDR3 has 13 residues. The V end lost 6 bases, the J end lost 6 bases, and 12 bases lay between the germline ends. Germline V gene sequence: CDR1 MNHEY, CDR2 SVGAGI. CDR3 region: CASSWRRGNEQFF. The DNA of the CDR3 is TGTGCCAGCAGCTGGCGACGGGGCAATGAGCAGTTCTTC.

The rearrangement links TRBV28 to TRBJ2-1; possible D gene TRBD2, 6 bases. V lost 3 bases and J lost 9, with 15 bases in between. Germline CDR1 and CDR2: MDHEN and SYDVKM. There are 14 residues in the CDR3. CDR3 sequence (DNA): TGTGCCAGCAGTTTGACGCGGGACTTTGCTGAGCAGTTCTTC. This encodes CASSLTRDFAEQFF.

The chain has TRBV4-1 and TRBJ1-3; D is unresolved. The V and J ends lost 0 bases and 4 bases respectively, with 13 bases between them. The CDR3 sequence is 16 residues long. CDR1 is MGHRA and CDR2 is YSYEKL in the germline V gene. CDR3 residues: CASSQESGRIGNTIYF. The CDR3 coding sequence is TGCGCCAGCAGCCAAGAGTCTGGGCGAATCGGAAACACCATATATTTT.

The chain is built from TRBV28 and TRBJ1-1; a possible D gene is TRBD1 (6 bases). V was trimmed by 5 bases and J by 8 bases, leaving 21 bases between them. Per germline, CDR1 MDHEN and CDR2 SYDVKM. This CDR3 spans 15 amino acids. The CDR3, as DNA: TGTGCCAGCAGTCCGAGAGGAACAGGGAAACTGGAAGCTTTCTTT. Protein sequence: CASSPRGTGKLEAFF.

This clone was seen only once. The genes are TRBV11-2 and TRBJ2-5; D gene ambiguous. The J call may not be correct, given that the DNA end is closer to TRBJ2-7. The CDR3 runs to 14 residues. In germline, CDR1 is SGHAT, CDR2 FQNNGV. CDR3 DNA sequence: TGTGCCAGCAGCTTAGAATTATTAACCTACGAGCAGTACTTC. Translation: CASSLELLTYEQYF.

V usage is TRBV5-6 and J usage is TRBJ2-2, with D perhaps TRBD1 (6 bases). The V end lost 0 bases, the J end lost 10 bases, and 7 bases lay between the germline ends. Germline CDR1 is SGHDT and CDR2 is YYEEEE. This CDR3 has 12 residues. The CDR3 sequence is CASSLDREELFF. The CDR3 nucleotides read TGTGCCAGCAGCTTGGACAGGGAGGAGCTGTTTTTT.

This sequence joins TRBV7-9 and TRBJ2-7; TRBD2 agrees at 10 bases. Per germline, CDR1 SEHNR and CDR2 FQNEAQ (reference sequence). The CDR3 sequence is 14 residues long. V shed 5 bases and J 7 bases; nucleotides not matched to a gene: 8. The CDR3 nucleotides are TGTGCCAGCAGCCGAAGCGGGGGGGCCGGTGAGCAGTACTTC. This encodes CASSRSGGAGEQYF.

The rearrangement joins TRBV30 to TRBJ1-1; D unresolved. CDR1 is GTSNPN and CDR2 is SVGIG in the germline V gene (reference sequence). Trimming cost V 5 bases and J 3 bases, with 13 bases left between them. The CDR3 has 13 amino acids. In DNA form, the CDR3 reads TGTGCCTGGGAATCGGGAACTTACACTGAAGCTTTCTTT. Translating it yields CAWESGTYTEAFF.

The chain links TRBV30 to TRBJ2-1; 7 nucleotides agree with TRBD2. The CDR3 totals 13 residues. Germline V gene sequence: CDR1 GTSNPN, CDR2 SVGIG (reference sequence). V lost 8 bases, J lost 2 bases, and 6 bases stayed unmatched. For the CDR3, the DNA is TGTGCCACCCTAGCGGACGCCTACAATGAGCAGTTCTTC. This encodes CATLADAYNEQFF.

About this clone: Germline and junction disagree at one end, which may indicate a read error. This chain joins TRBV7-9 and TRBJ1-4, with D uncertain. The length of the CDR3 is 13 residues. Germline assignment: CDR1 SEHNR and CDR2 FQNEAQ (reference sequence). CDR3 DNA sequence: TGTTCCAGCAGCTTATCTTTGAATGAAAAACTGTTTTTT. Translating gives CSSSLSLNEKLFF.

A few counts support this clone. This chain uses TRBV7-9 with TRBJ1-2; TRBD1 aligns across 7 bases. Per germline, CDR1 SEHNR and CDR2 FQNEAQ (reference sequence). This CDR3 spans 13 amino acids. Germline trimming cut 7 bases from V and 4 bases from J; bases unmatched to any gene: 6. CDR3 sequence (DNA): TGTGCCAGCACCACGACAGGGTCCTATGGCTACACCTTC. It translates to CASTTTGSYGYTF.

The chain links TRBV6-5 to TRBJ2-4, with 9 bases fitting TRBD1. The CDR3 is 15 amino acids. The V segment lost 5 bases and the J segment 0 bases; nucleotides outside the gene matches: 2. Germline V CDR1 and CDR2: MNHEY, SVGAGI. In nucleotides, the CDR3 is TGTGCCAGCAGTAAACAGGGGGCAGCCAAAAACATTCAGTACTTC. Amino acids: CASSKQGAAKNIQYF.